The TCR beta chain described here comes from a study of blood T cells in healthy people across ages. General study points: A roughly linear age-dependent decrease characterized TCR beta diversity per million T cells.

Primed by a sample-barcoded 5' primer and a J-beta primer mix, a second PCR proceeded for about 7 to 12 cycles. MiXCR, run by TCRdb on the 5' RACE reads, gives a single entry per CDR3 protein. The sample shows 700,000 or so distinct CDR3 sequences, 22% of them seen only once. They isolated at least 6.5 million PBMCs from each sample. The CDR3 covers 18 residues. Notes on this clonotype: What it binds is unknown.

The clonotype was recovered from an older man in good health. The chain is built from TRBV21-1 and TRBJ2-1; TRBD2 is the table's D call and was not checked against the DNA. TRBV21-1 is recorded as a pseudogene. Sequencing was carried out using blood. CDR3 sequence: CASSKVVLAGGIYNEQFF. CDR3 nucleotide sequence: TGTGCCAGCAGCAAAGTAGTCCTAGCGGGAGGTATCTACAATGAGCAGTTCTTC.